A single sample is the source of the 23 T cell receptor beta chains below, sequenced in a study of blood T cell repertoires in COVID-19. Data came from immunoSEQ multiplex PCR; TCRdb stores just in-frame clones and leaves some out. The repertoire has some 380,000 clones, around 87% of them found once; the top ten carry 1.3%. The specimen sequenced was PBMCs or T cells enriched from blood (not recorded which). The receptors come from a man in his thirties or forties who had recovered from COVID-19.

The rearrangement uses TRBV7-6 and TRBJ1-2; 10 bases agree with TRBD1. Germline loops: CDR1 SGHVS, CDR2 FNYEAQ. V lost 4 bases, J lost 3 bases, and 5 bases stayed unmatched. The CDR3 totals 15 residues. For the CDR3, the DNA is TGTGCCAGCAGCTCGCCCGGGACAGGGGACTATGGCTACACCTTC. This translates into CASSSPGTGDYGYTF.

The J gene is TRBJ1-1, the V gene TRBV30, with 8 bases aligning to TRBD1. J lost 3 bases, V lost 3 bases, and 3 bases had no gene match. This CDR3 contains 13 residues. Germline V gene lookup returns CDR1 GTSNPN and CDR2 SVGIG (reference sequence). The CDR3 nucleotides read TGTGCCTGGAGGTTACAGGGGGACACTGAAGCTTTCTTT. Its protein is CAWRLQGDTEAFF.

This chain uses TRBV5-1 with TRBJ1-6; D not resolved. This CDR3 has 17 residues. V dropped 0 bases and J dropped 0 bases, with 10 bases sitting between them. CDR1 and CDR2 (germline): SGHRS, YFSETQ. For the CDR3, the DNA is TGCGCCAGCAGCTTGGCGCAATTGAGCTCCTATAATTCACCCCTCCACTTT. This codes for CASSLAQLSSYNSPLHF.

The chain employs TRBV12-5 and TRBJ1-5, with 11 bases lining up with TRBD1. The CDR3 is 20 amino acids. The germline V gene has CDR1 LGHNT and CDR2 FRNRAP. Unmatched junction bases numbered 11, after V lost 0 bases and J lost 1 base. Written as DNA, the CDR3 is TGTGCTAGTGGTTTGGTACTTTGGACAGGGGGCGTAGGGAGCAATCAGCCCCAGCATTTT. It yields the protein CASGLVLWTGGVGSNQPQHF.

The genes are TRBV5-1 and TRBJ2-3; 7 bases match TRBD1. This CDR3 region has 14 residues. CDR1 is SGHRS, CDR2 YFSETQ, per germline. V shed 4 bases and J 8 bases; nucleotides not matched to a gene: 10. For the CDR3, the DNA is TGCGCCAGCAGCCCCGGGACAGCAAATCCTACGCAGTATTTT. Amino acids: CASSPGTANPTQYF. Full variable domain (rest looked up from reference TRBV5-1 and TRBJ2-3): KAGVTQTPRYLIKTRGQQVTLSCSPISGHRSVSWYQQTPGQGLQFLFEYFSETQRNKGNFPGRFSGRQFSNSRSEMNVSTLELGDSALYLCASSPGTANPTQYFGPGTRLTVL.

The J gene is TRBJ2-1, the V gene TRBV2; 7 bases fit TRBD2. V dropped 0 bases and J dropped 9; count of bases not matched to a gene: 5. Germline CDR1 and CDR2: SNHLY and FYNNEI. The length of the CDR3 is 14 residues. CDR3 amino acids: CASSEARGLGEQFF. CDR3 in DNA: TGTGCCAGCAGTGAAGCGCGGGGGTTGGGTGAGCAGTTCTTC.

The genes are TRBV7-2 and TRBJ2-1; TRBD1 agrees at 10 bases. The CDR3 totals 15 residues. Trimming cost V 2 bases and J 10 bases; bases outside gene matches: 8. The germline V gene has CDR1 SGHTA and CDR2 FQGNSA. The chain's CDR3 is CASSLRGQGSSEQFF. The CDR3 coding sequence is TGTGCCAGCAGCTTACGGGGACAGGGGAGTAGCGAGCAGTTCTTC.

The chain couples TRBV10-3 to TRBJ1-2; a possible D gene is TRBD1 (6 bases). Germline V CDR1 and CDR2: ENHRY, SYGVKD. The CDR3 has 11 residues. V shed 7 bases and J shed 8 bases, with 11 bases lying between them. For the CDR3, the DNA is TGTGCCATCACGGGGGGCGACGGCTACACCTTC. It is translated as CAITGGDGYTF.

This chain's CDR3 is CASSPQGDNQPQHF. The CDR3 DNA is TGTGCCAGCAGCCCTCAGGGTGACAATCAGCCCCAGCATTTT. The gene calls are TRBV4-2 and TRBJ1-5, with D perhaps matching TRBD1 (5 bases). Germline V CDR1 and CDR2: LGHNA, YNFKEQ. The germline V and J ends were trimmed by 4 bases and 3 bases, with 10 bases remaining between them. CDR3 length: 14 residues.

CDR3: CASSYGTGIMNTEAFF. CDR3 nucleotide sequence: TGTGCCAGCAGCTACGGGACAGGGATCATGAACACTGAAGCTTTCTTT. This rearrangement joins TRBV5-8 to TRBJ1-1; 9 bases align to TRBD1. The CDR3 runs 16 residues. Germline loops: CDR1 SGHTS, CDR2 YDEGEE. Trimming removed 3 bases from V and 0 bases from J; junction bases left unmatched: 6.

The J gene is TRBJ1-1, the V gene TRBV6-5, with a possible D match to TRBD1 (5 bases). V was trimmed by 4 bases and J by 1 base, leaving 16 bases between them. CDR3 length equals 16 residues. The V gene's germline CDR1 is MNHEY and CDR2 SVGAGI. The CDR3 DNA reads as TGTGCCAGCAGTTTTCGCCCCAGGGAACCGAACACTGAAGCTTTCTTT. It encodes CASSFRPREPNTEAFF.

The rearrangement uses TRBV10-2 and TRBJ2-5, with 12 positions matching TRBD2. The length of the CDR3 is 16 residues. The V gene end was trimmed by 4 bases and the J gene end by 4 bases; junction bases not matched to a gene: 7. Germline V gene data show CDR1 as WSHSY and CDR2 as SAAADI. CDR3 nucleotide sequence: TGCGCCAGCAGTGGGCTAGCGGGGGGGCCCCGAGAGACCCAGTACTTC. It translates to CASSGLAGGPRETQYF.

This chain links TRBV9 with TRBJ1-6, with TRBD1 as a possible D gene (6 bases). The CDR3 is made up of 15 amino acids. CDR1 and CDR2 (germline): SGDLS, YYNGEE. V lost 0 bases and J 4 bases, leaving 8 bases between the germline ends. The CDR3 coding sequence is TGTGCCAGCAGCGTAGGAGGACAGTATAATTCACCCCTCCACTTT. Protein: CASSVGGQYNSPLHF.

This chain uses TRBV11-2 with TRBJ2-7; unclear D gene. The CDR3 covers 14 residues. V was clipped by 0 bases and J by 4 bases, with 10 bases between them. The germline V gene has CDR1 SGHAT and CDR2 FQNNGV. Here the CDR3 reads CASSLDIQAYEQYF. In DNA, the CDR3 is TGTGCCAGCAGCTTAGATATCCAGGCATACGAGCAGTACTTC.

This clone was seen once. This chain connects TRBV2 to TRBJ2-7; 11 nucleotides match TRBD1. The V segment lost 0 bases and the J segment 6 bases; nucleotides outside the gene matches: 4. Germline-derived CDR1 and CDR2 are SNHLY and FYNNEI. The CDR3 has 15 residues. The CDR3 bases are TGTGCCAGCAGTGAAGCCGGGACAGGGGGTTTCGAGCAGTACTTC. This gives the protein CASSEAGTGGFEQYF.

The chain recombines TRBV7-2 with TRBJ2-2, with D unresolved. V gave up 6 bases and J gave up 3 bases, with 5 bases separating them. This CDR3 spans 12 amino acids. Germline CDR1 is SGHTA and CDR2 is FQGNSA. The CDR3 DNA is TGTGCCAGCAGGAGCGACACCGGGGAGCTGTTTTTT. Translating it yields CASRSDTGELFF.

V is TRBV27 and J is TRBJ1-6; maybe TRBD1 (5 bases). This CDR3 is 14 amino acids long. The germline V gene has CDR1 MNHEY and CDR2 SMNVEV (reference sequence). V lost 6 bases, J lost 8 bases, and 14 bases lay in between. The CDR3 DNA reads TGTGCCAGCAGCCCGACGGGCAGGGATTCACCCCTCCACTTT. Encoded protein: CASSPTGRDSPLHF.

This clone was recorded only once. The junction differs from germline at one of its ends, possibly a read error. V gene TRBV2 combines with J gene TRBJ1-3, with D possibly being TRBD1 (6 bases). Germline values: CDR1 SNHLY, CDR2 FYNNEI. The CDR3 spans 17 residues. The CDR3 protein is CASTEGWGRFSGNTIYF. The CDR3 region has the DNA TGTGCCAGCACTGAAGGGTGGGGGCGATTCTCTGGAAACACCATATATTTT.

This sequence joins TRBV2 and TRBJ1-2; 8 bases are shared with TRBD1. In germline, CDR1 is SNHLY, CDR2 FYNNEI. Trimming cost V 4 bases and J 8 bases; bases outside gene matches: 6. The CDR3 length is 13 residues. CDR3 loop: CASSGQGADGYTF. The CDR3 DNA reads TGTGCCAGCAGTGGGCAGGGGGCTGACGGCTACACCTTC.

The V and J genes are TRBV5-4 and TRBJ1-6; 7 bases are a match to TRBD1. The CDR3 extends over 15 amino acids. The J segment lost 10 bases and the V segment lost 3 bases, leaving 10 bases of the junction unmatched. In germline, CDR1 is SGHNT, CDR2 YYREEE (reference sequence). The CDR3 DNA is TGTGCCAGCAGCTACGACAGGGTTCCTGCGTCACCCCTCCACTTT. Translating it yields CASSYDRVPASPLHF.

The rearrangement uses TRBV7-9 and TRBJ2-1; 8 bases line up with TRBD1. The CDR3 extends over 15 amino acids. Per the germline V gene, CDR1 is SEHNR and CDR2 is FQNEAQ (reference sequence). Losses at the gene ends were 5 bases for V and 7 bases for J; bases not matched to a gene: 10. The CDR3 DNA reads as TGTGCCAGCAGCGGGAAAGGACAGGGAGTAAATGAGCAGTTCTTC. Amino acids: CASSGKGQGVNEQFF.

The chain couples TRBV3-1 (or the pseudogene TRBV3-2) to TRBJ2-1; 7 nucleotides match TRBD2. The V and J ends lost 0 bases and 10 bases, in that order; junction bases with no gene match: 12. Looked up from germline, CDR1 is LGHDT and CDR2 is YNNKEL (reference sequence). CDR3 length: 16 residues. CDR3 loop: CASSQDALAEVREQFF. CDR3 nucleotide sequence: TGTGCCAGCAGCCAAGATGCGCTAGCGGAGGTTAGGGAGCAGTTCTTC.

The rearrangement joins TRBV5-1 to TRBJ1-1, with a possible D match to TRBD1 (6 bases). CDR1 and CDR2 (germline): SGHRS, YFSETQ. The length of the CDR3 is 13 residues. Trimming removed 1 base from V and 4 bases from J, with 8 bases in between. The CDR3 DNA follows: TGCGCCAGCAGCTTGACAGGGTCCACTGAAGCTTTCTTT. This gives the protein CASSLTGSTEAFF.